This TCR beta chain was sequenced in a study of T-cell memory formation after mild COVID-19. For the study at large: TCR clusters were mostly confined to one donor each.

The CDR3 is made up of 14 amino acids. V was shortened by 5 bases and J by 3 bases, with 14 bases between the two germline ends. CDR1 and CDR2 from the germline V gene are LNHNV and YYDKDF (reference sequence). This clonotype was counted a few times. Its target is unknown. The study's findings and limits: Clones shrinking between day 15 and 85 showed a balanced CD4/CD8 split, and those that grew later tilted toward CD4+. The finding that pre-infection memory included some responding clones suggested that cross-reactive memory joined.

Using its own MiXCR run on the 5' RACE reads, TCRdb lists one record per CDR3 protein. The table includes fewer than 140,000 distinct CDR3 sequences, 9.5% to 15% detected once. The chain has TRBV15 and TRBJ2-7; possible D gene TRBD1, 7 bases. Sequenced input: PBMCs or a T cell subset sorted from them (not recorded which). This TCR was recovered from an adult woman who had mild COVID-19 (a few samples of this study predate the infection). Cell type and time point are not known. The CDR3 nucleotides read TGTGCCACCAGCCGAGGCAGGGGGGACTACGAGCAGTACTTC. It specifies CATSRGRGDYEQYF.